This TCR beta chain was captured in a study of T cell repertoires in cytomegalovirus infection. General observations from the study: Ex vivo, HLA-C-restricted CMV-specific TCR beta clonotypes prevailed over the rest of the response. Summed public TCR beta family frequency identified CMV carriers bearing the relevant HLA.

This clonotype was detected a few times. Its matching antigen is unknown. TCRdb called the reads again in MiXCR, with one record for every CDR3 protein. This sample has 300,000 to 400,000 distinct CDR3 sequences; about 27% occur once, and the top ten carry 20%. Specimen: cultured PBMCs, collected from culture after CMV antigen stimulation. This receptor was obtained from a human donor in good health (CMV status not recorded). Some clones in this sample may be carry-over from other donors' samples.

CDR3 bases: TGTGCCAGCAGCTCGACCAGTGTGGGAGGTGGAAACACCATATATTTT. Translating it yields CASSSTSVGGGNTIYF. The chain couples TRBV7-2 to TRBJ1-3; no definite D call. Germline V gene sequence: CDR1 SGHTA, CDR2 FQGNSA. This CDR3 has 16 residues. V was trimmed by 4 bases and J by 3 bases, leaving 16 bases between them.